The 14 T cell receptor beta chains reported below all come from one sample, sequenced in a study of T cells after posttransplantation cyclophosphamide. Assay: immunoSEQ multiplex PCR; the TCRdb copy retains only in-frame clones and omits some. This table has roughly 3,400 clones, about 95% appearing once. Sequencing used naive CD8+ T cells sorted from PBMCs. The receptors here all came from a woman in her fifties or sixties in good health and a related stem cell transplant donor.

This clone has only one observation. The chain joins TRBV19 to TRBJ2-1, with 7 positions matching TRBD2. The CDR3 contains 14 residues. V dropped 9 bases and J dropped 6; count of bases not matched to a gene: 11. Germline CDR1 LNHDA, CDR2 SQIVND (reference sequence). CDR3 in DNA: TGTGCCAGCCTGGATAAGGCTAGCGGCAATGAGCAGTTCTTC. The encoded protein is CASLDKASGNEQFF.

The V call is TRBV9, the J call TRBJ1-2; D is perhaps TRBD1 (5 bases). Deletions cut 0 bases from V and 4 bases from J, with 13 bases between. This CDR3 is 15 amino acids long. The germline gives CDR1 SGDLS, CDR2 YYNGEE. The CDR3 sequence is CASSVAPGGVYGYTF. CDR3 coding DNA: TGTGCCAGCAGCGTAGCGCCCGGAGGGGTCTATGGCTACACCTTC. Drawing the rest from reference TRBV9 and TRBJ1-2, the complete variable domain is DSGVTQTPKHLITATGQRVTLRCSPRSGDLSVYWYQQSLDQGLQFLIQYYNGEERAKGNILERFSAQQFPDLHSELNLSSLELGDSALYFCASSVAPGGVYGYTFGSGTRLTVV.

The chain is built from TRBV19 and TRBJ2-1, with D possibly TRBD2 on 5 matching bases. The CDR3 consists of 14 residues. Germline CDR1 is LNHDA and CDR2 is SQIVND (reference sequence). V shed 5 bases and J shed 5 bases, with 13 bases lying between them. The CDR3 nucleotides are TGTGCCAGTAGTGAGGGCCAAGGGCACAATGAGCAGTTCTTC. This translates into CASSEGQGHNEQFF.

The V and J genes are TRBV27 and TRBJ1-1, with a tentative D call TRBD1 (6 bases). CDR1 and CDR2 from the germline V gene are MNHEY and SMNVEV (reference sequence). This CDR3 has 14 amino acids. V shed 8 bases and J shed 2 bases, with 15 bases lying between them. In nucleotides, the CDR3 is TGTGCCAGCGGCAGGGGAATAGGAAACACTGAAGCTTTCTTT. This codes for CASGRGIGNTEAFF.

The chain joins TRBV2 to TRBJ1-2, with TRBD1 matching 11 bases. V lost 4 bases and J lost 3; bases outside the gene matches: 10. CDR3 length: 17 amino acids. The V gene's germline CDR1 is SNHLY and CDR2 FYNNEI. The CDR3 spells CASSGVGTGGSYYGYTF. The CDR3 DNA reads TGTGCCAGCAGTGGGGTTGGGACAGGGGGGTCCTACTATGGCTACACCTTC.

The J gene is TRBJ2-7, the V gene TRBV2, with D hard to call. CDR1 is SNHLY, CDR2 FYNNEI, per germline. CDR3 length: 14 residues. With 7 bases removed from V and 0 bases from J, the gap between germline ends came to 13 bases. Here the CDR3 reads CASTVIALSYEQYF. The CDR3 DNA follows: TGTGCCAGCACTGTGATAGCCCTCTCCTACGAGCAGTACTTC.

The CDR3 here is CASRGGAGASYNEQFF. The CDR3 region has the DNA TGTGCCAGCAGAGGAGGAGCGGGAGCGTCCTACAATGAGCAGTTCTTC. The chain carries TRBV28 and TRBJ2-1, with TRBD2 matching over 8 bases. Trimming removed 6 bases from V and 1 base from J; junction bases left unmatched: 8. The CDR3 has 16 amino acids. CDR1 and CDR2 from the germline V gene are MDHEN and SYDVKM.

The rearrangement links TRBV27 to TRBJ2-1, with 9 bases aligning to TRBD2. The CDR3 totals 13 residues. The germline V gene has CDR1 MNHEY and CDR2 SMNVEV (reference sequence). V lost 10 bases to trimming and J lost 5 bases; unmatched junction nucleotides: 6. The CDR3 region is CATKGLAHNEQFF. The CDR3 DNA sequence: TGTGCCACCAAGGGACTAGCCCACAATGAGCAGTTCTTC.

The chain uses TRBV6-5 and TRBJ2-7; TRBD1 matches at 7 bases. CDR1 is MNHEY and CDR2 is SVGAGI in the germline V gene. V was pared by 0 bases and J by 5 bases, with 4 bases of the junction left unmatched. The CDR3 sequence is 14 residues long. The DNA for the CDR3 is TGTGCCAGCAGTTACTCGACAGGGCTGAACGAGCAGTACTTC. It specifies CASSYSTGLNEQYF.

This chain joins TRBV7-9 and TRBJ2-5; TRBD1 matches at 9 bases. The CDR3 runs 15 residues. Germline V gene sequence: CDR1 SEHNR, CDR2 FQNEAQ (reference sequence). Unmatched junction bases numbered 8, after V lost 5 bases and J lost 4 bases. The CDR3 loop is CASSPRTGELETQYF. The CDR3 bases are TGTGCCAGCAGCCCTAGGACAGGGGAACTAGAGACCCAGTACTTC. Variable domain in full (rest from reference TRBV7-9 and TRBJ2-5): DTGVSQNPRHKITKRGQNVTFRCDPISEHNRLYWYRQTLGQGPEFLTYFQNEAQLEKSRLLSDRFSAERPKGSFSTLEIQRTEQGDSAMYLCASSPRTGELETQYFGPGTRLLVL.

This rearrangement joins TRBV9 to TRBJ2-3; 9 bases map to TRBD2. Germline trimming cut 0 bases from V and 5 bases from J; bases unmatched to any gene: 7. Germline loops: CDR1 SGDLS, CDR2 YYNGEE. CDR3 length equals 16 residues. The DNA for the CDR3 is TGTGCCAGCAGCGTAGAACCCGGACTAGCGATAGATACGCAGTATTTT. Its translation is CASSVEPGLAIDTQYF.

The chain joins TRBV18 to TRBJ1-1; D may be TRBD1 (5 bases). Trimming left V 4 bases short and J 3 bases short, with 15 bases between. CDR1 and CDR2 from the germline V gene are KGHSH and LQKENI. CDR3 length: 15 amino acids. The CDR3 region is CASSLSQGGDTEAFF. CDR3 DNA sequence: TGTGCCAGCTCACTCTCCCAGGGCGGGGACACTGAAGCTTTCTTT.

The rearrangement uses TRBV9 and TRBJ2-7; D call uncertain. CDR1 and CDR2 (germline): SGDLS, YYNGEE. This CDR3 region has 14 residues. Between the trimmed V and J ends, which lost 7 bases and 1 base, there was a span of 15 bases. This CDR3 reads CASGPMRFSYEQYF. The CDR3 nucleotides read TGTGCCAGCGGTCCGATGCGGTTTTCCTACGAGCAGTACTTC.

This chain links TRBV15 with TRBJ2-1; no clear D gene. This CDR3 is built from 15 residues. V was pared by 0 bases and J by 7 bases, with 13 bases between. The V gene's germline CDR1 is LNHNV and CDR2 YYDKDF (reference sequence). The CDR3 nucleotides are TGTGCCACCAGCAGAGATGCGGCGATTGGAAATGAGCAGTTCTTC. Translated: CATSRDAAIGNEQFF.